This T cell receptor (beta chain) was obtained from a study of shared clonotypes between healthy human individuals. The study, taken as a whole, reports: Estimated richness was generally greater in naive than memory subsets. Generation probability values for non-shared clonotypes were lower than those for clonotypes shared by all four donors. Though the depth was large, rarefaction showed that sorted-subset sequencing was incomplete.

Comment on this clone: Its antigen is unidentified.

In germline, CDR1 is MDHEN, CDR2 SYDVKM. V trimming: 7 bases; J trimming: 5 bases; junction bases outside the gene matches: 9. The CDR3 length is 15 residues. Libraries were prepared by immunoSEQ multiplex PCR; TCRdb keeps only in-frame clonotypes and omits some of them. The data contain hundreds of thousands of clones, more than 70% of them seen just once; the ten biggest clones take up around 1.8%. Sequencing used memory CD4+ T cells sorted from blood. Regarding subset: CD45RA-negative fraction. The rearrangement links TRBV28 to TRBJ2-2; 8 bases fit TRBD2. This clonotype was sampled from a woman in her thirties in good health. CDR3 residues: CASTRGLAETGELFF. For the CDR3, the DNA is TGTGCCAGCACTCGCGGACTAGCAGAGACCGGGGAGCTGTTTTTT.